The rows below give T cell receptor beta chains drawn from one sample of a study of blood T cell repertoires in COVID-19. Only in-frame clones appear in the TCRdb table, and some are missing; sequencing was by immunoSEQ multiplex PCR. The sample comprises roughly 140,000 clones, approximately 88% of which are singletons, and 2.2% rests with the top ten. Sequencing was done on a sample of peripheral blood. Receptors were obtained from an older man with acute or convalescent COVID-19. The conserved cysteine and the conserved F or W are not part of the CDR3 here.

>TRBV28|TRBJ1-2
ASSPTGTSNYGYT
>TRBV4-1|TRBJ2-2
ASSQDGRPPGELF
>TRBV19|TRBJ2-7
ASKRQGVDEQY
>TRBV3-1/TRBV3-2|TRBJ2-7
ASSQASLRQGSSYEQY
>TRBV4-1|TRBJ1-5
ASSPLGQGDNQPQH
>TRBV28|TRBJ1-6
ASSLSPGVGILSSYNSPLH
>TRBV18|TRBJ1-3
ASSPGDRAFGNTIY
>TRBV10-3|TRBJ1-6
AISVNWGQGSPLH
>TRBV19|TRBJ2-3
ASSMMYGPTDTQY
>TRBV7-8|TRBJ2-7
ASSLNAGTSYEQY
>TRBV7-8|TRBJ2-5
ASSFTELRETQY
>TRBV3-1/TRBV3-2|TRBJ2-5
ASSYLTSGTLETQY
>TRBV24-1|TRBJ1-6
ATSESGGSPLH
>TRBV6-5|TRBJ2-2
ASSRTRNTGELF
>TRBV6-1|TRBJ2-3
ASSEAGAGSTDTQY
>TRBV6-2/TRBV6-3|TRBJ1-5
ASSYSINQPQH
>TRBV18|TRBJ2-1
ASSLPGLAGGRDEQF
>TRBV11-2|TRBJ1-5
ASSLGQGVNQPQH
>TRBV6-2/TRBV6-3|TRBJ1-5
ASSYSRQINQPQH
>TRBV6-1|TRBJ2-2
ASSDPGRGLTAGELF
>TRBV10-3|TRBJ2-2
AISALGLAGAMNTGELF
>TRBV6-6|TRBJ1-2
ASTFRDYGYT
>TRBV29-1|TRBJ2-3
SVEDLGRNVAQY
>TRBV5-1|TRBJ1-3
ASSTGQAAGNTIY
>TRBV6-5|TRBJ2-2
ASSRTLGTGELF
>TRBV5-4|TRBJ2-3
ASSLPSGGGDTQY
>TRBV11-3|TRBJ2-1
ASSPGFSYNEQF
>TRBV5-1|TRBJ1-4
ASSLEPSGEKLF
>TRBV7-2|TRBJ2-7
ASSSTYEQY
>TRBV7-9|TRBJ1-4
ASGIYEKLF
>TRBV4-1|TRBJ2-3
ASSQPSGTDTQY
>TRBV27|TRBJ1-5
ASSPDGISNQPQH
>TRBV4-2|TRBJ2-2
ASSQEKDLAGGPNPGELF
>TRBV11-2|TRBJ2-3
ASSLGTSGDTQY
>TRBV5-6|TRBJ2-7
ASSKNWGSGLTYEQY
>TRBV6-5|TRBJ1-5
ASSPDRGRDQPQH
>TRBV6-5|TRBJ1-2
ASSYSYIPLYGYT
>TRBV7-8|TRBJ2-1
ASSLVRLAGNEQF
>TRBV27|TRBJ1-5
ASLPQGHFGNQPQH
>TRBV2|TRBJ1-6
ASTPGNSPLH
>TRBV9|TRBJ1-1
ASSELRGQAF
>TRBV11-2|TRBJ2-7
ASSPKMTQGGSLRGQY
>TRBV18|TRBJ2-5
ASSRRGSRTGETQY
>TRBV6-5|TRBJ2-7
ASRPGEGYEQY
>TRBV5-1|TRBJ1-2
ASSPGQTRDGYT
>TRBV28|TRBJ1-6
ASSSTGGRSPLH
>TRBV5-3|TRBJ2-7
ARSPGTGDYEQY
>TRBV10-1|TRBJ1-6
ASSSTGGDSPLH
>TRBV18|TRBJ1-4
ASSPNRDTPNEKLF
>TRBV11-2|TRBJ2-1
ASSQETGRFNEQF
>TRBV9|TRBJ2-1
ASSVGGTSVPYNEQF
>TRBV5-1|TRBJ2-2
ASSLAGANTGELF
>TRBV25-1|TRBJ2-3
ASSEYGGNTDTQY
>TRBV27|TRBJ1-6
ASTIDRGVYNSPLH
>TRBV28|TRBJ1-4
ASSLGQPLINEKLF
>TRBV7-2|TRBJ2-3
ASSLGSGGADTQY
>TRBV5-1|TRBJ1-2
ASSFSQGYLAET
>TRBV9|TRBJ2-5
ASSVASVRGETQY